A selection of T cell receptor beta chains follows, all from one sample in a study of blood T cells in healthy people across ages. TCRdb analysed the 5' RACE reads with MiXCR anew, one entry per CDR3 protein. The sample shows under 1,000,000 distinct CDR3 sequences, 36% of them seen only once. Specimen: blood. The origin of the receptors is a man aged 18 to 30 in good health. Both conserved end residues are part of each CDR3. A D gene is named only where the DNA matches it firmly. Size is omitted from some rows. Given values are once, few, many or a class for expanded clones.

.	TRBV7-3	TRBJ2-3	.	CASSPRTAYTDTQYF	TGTGCCAGCAGCCCACGGACAGCTTACACAGATACGCAGTATTTT
.	TRBV12-3/TRBV12-4	TRBJ2-7	many	CASSLLGSYEQYF	TGTGCCAGCAGTTTACTCGGCTCCTACGAGCAGTACTTC
.	TRBV5-6	TRBJ1-5	.	CASRLGGGNQPQHF	TGTGCCAGCAGGCTCGGGGGGGGCAATCAGCCCCAGCATTTT
.	TRBV7-2	TRBJ2-3	few	CASSLAGVGPDTQYF	TGTGCCAGCAGCTTAGCTGGCGTGGGCCCAGATACGCAGTATTTT
TRBD1	TRBV15	TRBJ2-5	.	CATREGQGGGETQYF	TGTGCCACCCGAGAGGGACAGGGAGGCGGAGAGACCCAGTACTTC
TRBD2	TRBV5-1	TRBJ2-1	many	CASSLVHASGGAYNEQFF	TGCGCCAGCAGCTTGGTTCACGCTAGCGGGGGGGCCTACAATGAGCAGTTCTTC
TRBD1	TRBV5-1	TRBJ1-2	.	CASGRDRGRLGYGYTF	TGCGCCAGCGGTAGGGACAGGGGGCGCCTAGGCTATGGCTACACCTTC
.	TRBV6-2/TRBV6-3	TRBJ1-2	.	CASTKTGRGANYGYTF	TGTGCCAGCACCAAAACCGGACGAGGAGCTAACTATGGCTACACCTTC
TRBD2	TRBV10-3	TRBJ2-7	.	CAISETSGTYEQYF	TGTGCCATCAGTGAGACTAGCGGTACCTACGAGCAGTACTTC
.	TRBV5-1	TRBJ2-1	.	CASSFTTDVSYNEQFF	TGCGCCAGCAGCTTCACGACGGACGTTTCCTACAATGAGCAGTTCTTC
.	TRBV28	TRBJ2-5	few	CASSKLWAQKGQETQYF	TGTGCCAGCAGTAAGCTCTGGGCCCAGAAGGGGCAAGAGACCCAGTACTTC
TRBD1	TRBV2	TRBJ2-1	many	CASRGRTGSHEQFF	TGTGCCAGCAGGGGGCGGACAGGGTCCCATGAGCAGTTCTTC
.	TRBV20-1	TRBJ2-1	.	CSARDRRQAYNEQFF	TGCAGTGCTAGAGATCGGAGACAGGCCTACAATGAGCAGTTCTTC
.	TRBV2	TRBJ1-2	few	CASSENPPGIFNYGYTF	TGTGCCAGCAGTGAAAATCCCCCCGGTATATTTAACTATGGCTACACCTTC
.	TRBV5-1	TRBJ2-1	.	CASSFALGAGEQFF	TGCGCCAGCAGCTTCGCCCTTGGGGCGGGTGAGCAGTTCTTC
.	TRBV7-3	TRBJ2-1	.	CASSSRARSYNEQFF	TGTGCCAGCAGCTCCAGGGCCCGCTCCTACAATGAGCAGTTCTTC
TRBD2	TRBV2	TRBJ2-5	many	CASSVGLAETQYF	TGTGCCAGCAGTGTGGGACTAGCTGAGACCCAGTACTTC
TRBD2	TRBV29-1	TRBJ2-1	.	CSVTEGRDEQFF	TGCAGCGTTACCGAAGGGAGGGATGAGCAGTTCTTC
.	TRBV20-1	TRBJ2-7	.	CSAQAGGSVGEQYF	TGCAGTGCTCAGGCCGGGGGCTCTGTAGGGGAGCAGTACTTC
TRBD1	TRBV4-2	TRBJ2-7	.	CASSQSGTEAQYF	TGTGCCAGCAGCCAATCAGGGACAGAGGCCCAGTACTTC
.	TRBV10-3	TRBJ1-2	many	CAISEHKGDGYTF	TGTGCCATCAGTGAGCACAAGGGGGATGGCTACACCTTC
.	TRBV15	TRBJ2-5	few	CATSIRGGSETQYF	TGTGCCACCAGCATAAGGGGGGGTTCGGAGACCCAGTACTTC
.	TRBV7-2	TRBJ1-2	few	CASSPRPDPLGYGYTF	TGTGCCAGCAGCCCCCGTCCGGACCCTCTTGGCTATGGCTACACCTTC
.	TRBV14	TRBJ2-1	few	CASSQGYNNEQFF	TGTGCCAGCAGCCAAGGCTATAACAATGAGCAGTTCTTC
TRBD2	TRBV12-5	TRBJ2-3	.	CASGPGTSGGDTQYF	TGTGCTAGTGGCCCCGGGACTAGCGGGGGCGATACGCAGTATTTT
.	TRBV6-2/TRBV6-3	TRBJ1-5	few	CASSDRSLNQPQHF	TGTGCCAGCAGTGACAGGTCCCTAAATCAGCCCCAGCATTTT
TRBD2	TRBV3-1	TRBJ2-7	.	CAGSPAGAYEQYF	TGTGCCGGCAGCCCAGCGGGAGCATACGAGCAGTACTTC
.	TRBV4-2	TRBJ2-7	.	CASSQERGDLRRNEQYF	TGTGCCAGCAGCCAAGAAAGGGGCGACTTGCGCAGGAACGAGCAGTACTTC
TRBD2	TRBV5-5	TRBJ2-5	.	CASSRTSGRETQYF	TGTGCCAGCAGTAGAACTAGCGGTCGAGAGACCCAGTACTTC
TRBD2	TRBV20-1	TRBJ2-1	.	CSAGRDGGETQFF	TGCAGTGCGGGGAGGGATGGCGGAGAGACCCAGTTCTTC
.	TRBV9	TRBJ2-1	few	CASSVDGGPPDYNEQFF	TGTGCCAGCAGCGTAGACGGGGGCCCCCCGGACTACAATGAGCAGTTCTTC
.	TRBV6-2/TRBV6-3	TRBJ2-7	.	CASSLKKGYDNEQYF	TGTGCCAGCAGTTTGAAGAAGGGGTACGACAATGAGCAGTACTTC
.	TRBV5-1	TRBJ2-1	few	CASSLRGQYNEQFF	TGCGCCAGCAGCTTAAGAGGACAGTACAATGAGCAGTTCTTC
.	TRBV4-2	TRBJ2-5	few	CASSPPPELQETQYF	TGTGCCAGCAGCCCGCCCCCAGAACTCCAAGAGACCCAGTACTTC
.	TRBV7-9	TRBJ2-1	.	CGGAPRSSYNEQFF	TGTGGCGGGGCGCCAAGGAGCTCCTACAATGAGCAGTTCTTC
TRBD1	TRBV20-1	TRBJ1-5	few	CSARDRDRVPLGDQPQHF	TGCAGTGCTAGAGATCGGGACAGGGTTCCCCTGGGAGATCAGCCCCAGCATTTT
TRBD2	TRBV7-8	TRBJ2-1	.	CASSLGGSLGNEQFF	TGTGCCAGCAGCTTAGGCGGGAGCCTCGGGAATGAGCAGTTCTTC
TRBD1	TRBV9	TRBJ2-5	many	CASSDRDSQETQYF	TGTGCCAGCAGTGACCGGGACAGTCAAGAGACCCAGTACTTC
TRBD2	TRBV29-1	TRBJ2-1	.	CSVAGGGNNEQFF	TGCAGCGTTGCCGGGGGGGGGAACAATGAGCAGTTCTTC
TRBD2	TRBV5-1	TRBJ2-3	many	CASSPLLAGGSADTQYF	TGCGCCAGCAGCCCTTTACTAGCGGGGGGGAGTGCAGATACGCAGTATTTT
TRBD2	TRBV20-1	TRBJ2-7	.	CSARTRRGVQSRNEQYF	TGCAGTGCTAGGACTAGGCGGGGGGTCCAGAGCCGCAATGAGCAGTACTTC
.	TRBV5-5	TRBJ1-2	few	CASSWAQFYGYTF	TGTGCCAGCAGCTGGGCACAGTTCTATGGCTACACCTTC
.	TRBV9	TRBJ2-2	.	CASSVAGANTGELFF	TGTGCCAGCAGCGTAGCCGGGGCGAACACCGGGGAGCTGTTTTTT
TRBD1	TRBV20-1	TRBJ2-5	many	CSASPLGQEETQYF	TGCAGTGCTAGCCCATTGGGACAGGAAGAGACCCAGTACTTC
.	TRBV6-2/TRBV6-3	TRBJ2-5	many	CASRSLTAKVETQYF	TGTGCCAGCAGAAGCCTCACCGCAAAAGTCGAGACCCAGTACTTC
.	TRBV18	TRBJ1-1	few	CASSPPGPTTAFF	TGTGCCAGCTCACCACCGGGACCTACTACGGCTTTCTTT
.	TRBV5-5	TRBJ1-6	.	CASEGQPRPVGDNSPLHF	TGTGCCAGCGAAGGCCAGCCGCGACCCGTAGGAGATAATTCACCCCTCCACTTT
TRBD1	TRBV6-2/TRBV6-3	TRBJ2-1	few	CASCRGRIDEQFF	TGTGCCAGCTGCAGGGGGCGCATCGATGAGCAGTTCTTC